These T cell receptor beta chains were read from a single sample in a study of long-term antiretroviral therapy in people with HIV. TCRdb keeps only in-frame clones here, not all; method: immunoSEQ multiplex PCR. The data contain about 24,000 clones, approximately 80% of them seen just once; the ten biggest clones take up around 15%. Sequences were derived from unsorted PBMCs, sampled at the start of antiretroviral therapy, before treatment. All receptors come from a young woman with HIV. Both conserved end residues are part of each CDR3. D genes are given only for firm matches. Where a row states a size, it is once, few, many or the class of an expanded clone; other rows omit it.

j_gene,d_gene,abundance,len,v_gene,CDR3nt,CDR3aa
TRBJ1-1,TRBD1,.,13,TRBV7-3,TGTGCCAGCAGCTTGACAGGGGACACTGAAGCTTTCTTT,CASSLTGDTEAFF
TRBJ1-5,.,.,14,TRBV6-1,TGTGCCAGCAGCCCAGGACAGACCGATCAGCCCCAGCATTTT,CASSPGQTDQPQHF
TRBJ2-2,.,.,13,TRBV19,TGTGCCAGTAGTAGAGGACAGCCCGGGGAGCTGTTTTTT,CASSRGQPGELFF
TRBJ2-1,.,.,16,TRBV10-3,TGTGCCATCAGTGAGTCGGACAGTGCTTTATACAATGAGCAGTTCTTC,CAISESDSALYNEQFF
TRBJ1-6,.,few,13,TRBV5-1,TGCGCCAGCAGCTTGACGGTAAATTCACCCCTCCACTTT,CASSLTVNSPLHF
TRBJ2-3,TRBD2,.,16,TRBV28,TGTGCCAGCAGTTTGTTACCCGGGACTATCTTAGATACGCAGTATTTT,CASSLLPGTILDTQYF
TRBJ1-2,TRBD1,.,14,TRBV5-1,TGCGCCAGCAGTCCGGGGACAGGAGGATATGGCTACACCTTC,CASSPGTGGYGYTF
TRBJ2-3,.,.,13,TRBV29-1,TGCAGCGTTGCTTGGGAAGGGGCAGATACGCAGTATTTT,CSVAWEGADTQYF
TRBJ1-5,TRBD1,.,16,TRBV18,TGTGCCAGCTCACCGGTATCAGGGGGCGAGTATCAGCCCCAGCATTTT,CASSPVSGGEYQPQHF
TRBJ2-7,.,.,14,TRBV6-5,TGTGCCAGCAGTGTCTCGGGATCCCTATACGAGCAGTACTTC,CASSVSGSLYEQYF
TRBJ2-1,TRBD2,.,17,TRBV7-9,TGTGCCAGCAGCTCGGGGCTCAGGACTAGCGGGGTTAATGAGCAGTTCTTC,CASSSGLRTSGVNEQFF
TRBJ1-2,TRBD1,.,16,TRBV28,TGTGCCAGCAGTCGCCGGGACAGGGGTACAGGGTATGGCTACACCTTC,CASSRRDRGTGYGYTF
TRBJ1-5,.,few,15,TRBV11-2,TGTGCCAGCAGCTTCTTTGACAGTCCGACTCAGCCCCAGCATTTT,CASSFFDSPTQPQHF
TRBJ1-1,.,.,15,TRBV2,TGTGCCAGCAGTGTAATGGGGCTAGCAAACACTGAAGCTTTCTTT,CASSVMGLANTEAFF
TRBJ2-7,TRBD2,.,13,TRBV5-4,TGTGCCAGCAGCGGCAGCGGGATCTACGAGCAGTACTTC,CASSGSGIYEQYF
TRBJ2-1,TRBD2,few,17,TRBV5-6,TGTGCCAGCAGCTTTACGAGCGGGAGGGACACCTACAATGAGCAGTTCTTC,CASSFTSGRDTYNEQFF
TRBJ1-4,TRBD1,.,16,TRBV5-1,TGCGCCAGCAGCTTCCAACCGGGACAGCAAAATGAAAAACTGTTTTTT,CASSFQPGQQNEKLFF
TRBJ2-2,.,.,15,TRBV2,TGTGCCAGCAGTGAAGCGGCGGGGTCGGTCGGGGAGCTGTTTTTT,CASSEAAGSVGELFF
TRBJ1-3,TRBD1,.,15,TRBV5-6,TGTGCCACCGAAGACAGGGGGTTCTCTGGAAACACCATATATTTT,CATEDRGFSGNTIYF
TRBJ2-1,TRBD2,.,17,TRBV9,TGTGCCAGCAGCAAGGGACTAGCGGGGGGGCCTATCAATGAGCAGTTCTTC,CASSKGLAGGPINEQFF
TRBJ2-7,.,.,15,TRBV5-6,TGTGCCAGCAGCTGGGGGGGCAGGAATGCCTACGAGCAGTACTTC,CASSWGGRNAYEQYF
TRBJ2-2,.,.,16,TRBV7-3,TGTGCCAGCAGCTCCAGGGGACTGCAGAACACCGGGGAGCTGTTTTTT,CASSSRGLQNTGELFF
TRBJ1-3,.,.,16,TRBV5-1,TGCGCCAGCAGCTTAGCAGGGACCCTGGACGGAAACACCATATATTTT,CASSLAGTLDGNTIYF
TRBJ2-4,TRBD1,.,15,TRBV29-1,TGCAGCGTTGAAAAGGGTGGGACAGGAGTGAGCATTCAGTACTTC,CSVEKGGTGVSIQYF
TRBJ2-3,.,.,12,TRBV5-6,TGTGCCAGCAGCTTCGGTTGGGATACGCAGTATTTT,CASSFGWDTQYF
TRBJ1-6,.,.,16,TRBV5-1,TGCGCCAGCAGCTTGGTCCCCGGGACAAAAAATTCACCCCTCCACTTT,CASSLVPGTKNSPLHF
TRBJ2-6,TRBD1,few,20,TRBV13,TGTGCCAGCAGCTTTCCTGAATGGGACAGGGAAGGGGCTGGGGCCAACGTCCTGACTTTC,CASSFPEWDREGAGANVLTF
TRBJ2-3,TRBD2,once,12,TRBV5-1,TGCGCCAGCAGCGAATCTGGGGGGGCGCAGTATTTT,CASSESGGAQYF
TRBJ1-1,.,.,14,TRBV13,TGTGCCAGCAGCTTAGGTGGGCGGGACACTGAAGCTTTCTTT,CASSLGGRDTEAFF
TRBJ2-2,.,.,11,TRBV28,TGTGCCAGCTCGGGCACCGGGGAGCTGTTTTTT,CASSGTGELFF
TRBJ2-7,.,.,12,TRBV13,TGTGCCAGCAGCTCCGACTCCTACGAGCAGTACTTC,CASSSDSYEQYF
TRBJ2-2,TRBD1,.,16,TRBV6-6,TGTGCCAGCAGTTACCCGGGACAGCTGAACACCGGGGAGCTGTTTTTT,CASSYPGQLNTGELFF
TRBJ1-1,.,once,13,TRBV6-6,TGTGCCAGCAGGCGCCTTATGAACACTGAAGCTTTCTTT,CASRRLMNTEAFF
TRBJ1-4,.,.,14,TRBV6-5,TGTGCCAGCAGTCACAGGGTTGAAAGTGAAAAACTGTTTTTT,CASSHRVESEKLFF
TRBJ2-1,TRBD2,.,19,TRBV7-2,TGTGCCAGCAGCCCCAGACTAGCGGGGGGGCCGTGGTCCTACAATGAGCAGTTCTTC,CASSPRLAGGPWSYNEQFF
TRBJ1-3,.,.,14,TRBV5-6,TGTGCCAGCAGCCCCGGGACACGGAGAAACACCATATATTTT,CASSPGTRRNTIYF
TRBJ2-3,TRBD2,.,15,TRBV5-1,TGCGCCAGCAGCTTGCAGCGGGGGGCCGGGGATACGCAGTATTTT,CASSLQRGAGDTQYF
TRBJ2-7,TRBD1,.,15,TRBV28,TGTGCCAGCAGTTTCCGGGACAGGGGAGCCTACGAGCAGTACTTC,CASSFRDRGAYEQYF
TRBJ1-5,.,.,14,TRBV28,TGTGCCAGCAGCCCATCTGGGGGCAATCAGCCCCAGCATTTT,CASSPSGGNQPQHF
TRBJ2-5,TRBD2,few,15,TRBV6-5,TGTGCCAGCAGAGACGGACTAGCGCGGGCGGAGACCCAGTACTTC,CASRDGLARAETQYF
TRBJ1-1,TRBD1,.,13,TRBV19,TGTGCCAGTAGTATTCCCCAGGGGGCTGAAGCTTTCTTT,CASSIPQGAEAFF
TRBJ2-2,.,.,16,TRBV5-1,TGCGCCAGCAGCTTGCTCCTAGGCTCGAACACCGGGGAGCTGTTTTTT,CASSLLLGSNTGELFF
TRBJ2-7,TRBD1,few,13,TRBV7-6,TGTGCCAGCAGCTTAGACAGGGGCGGCGAGCAGTACTTC,CASSLDRGGEQYF
TRBJ1-5,.,.,14,TRBV6-6,TGTGCCAGCAGTTACTCTACCGGCAATCAGCCCCAGCATTTT,CASSYSTGNQPQHF
TRBJ1-4,.,.,13,TRBV2,TGTGCCAGCAAGGGGACAACTAATGAAAAACTGTTTTTT,CASKGTTNEKLFF
TRBJ2-7,.,.,12,TRBV6-1,TGTGCCAGCAGCCTCGAAAGGGACGAGCAGTACTTC,CASSLERDEQYF
TRBJ1-2,.,.,17,TRBV10-3,TGTGCCATCAGTGAAGCCGGGACGCCCGTCTCCAACTATGGCTACACCTTC,CAISEAGTPVSNYGYTF
TRBJ1-5,.,.,15,TRBV30,TGTGCCTGGAGTGTATCGGTCCAGGGTGGGCAGCCCCAGCATTTT,CAWSVSVQGGQPQHF
TRBJ2-7,.,.,12,TRBV6-5,TGTGCCAGCAGGGGGAGCTCCTACGAGCAGTACTTC,CASRGSSYEQYF
TRBJ2-7,.,.,13,TRBV2,TGTGCCAGTAGTGAGCTTGACAGGTACGAGCAGTACTTC,CASSELDRYEQYF
TRBJ2-3,TRBD2,once,15,TRBV7-3,TGTGCCAGCAGCTTATTTCCAGCGGGAGGAGATACGCAGTATTTT,CASSLFPAGGDTQYF
TRBJ1-1,TRBD1,.,15,TRBV4-2,TGTGCCAGCAGCCAAGAAAGGGACAGGGACACTGAAGCTTTCTTT,CASSQERDRDTEAFF
TRBJ1-1,.,few,12,TRBV2,TGTGCCAGCAAAGGCAGGGACACTGAAGCTTTCTTT,CASKGRDTEAFF
TRBJ2-1,.,.,15,TRBV6-1,TGTGCCAGCAGTGACTTAGGGGGATCCAACAATGAGCAGTTCTTC,CASSDLGGSNNEQFF
TRBJ2-7,.,.,14,TRBV6-1,TGTGCCAGCGGTCTAGCCTTCCCCCCCTACGAGCAGTACTTC,CASGLAFPPYEQYF
TRBJ1-2,.,.,14,TRBV5-6,TGTGCCAGCAGCTTTTGGGAGGGAAACTATGGCTACACCTTC,CASSFWEGNYGYTF
TRBJ1-1,.,.,14,TRBV29-1,TGCAGCGTTTACGGAGACTTTTCGAACACTGAAGCTTTCTTT,CSVYGDFSNTEAFF
TRBJ1-5,TRBD1,.,15,TRBV7-9,TGTGCCAGCAGCTCGACAGGGGCTTACAATCAGCCCCAGCATTTT,CASSSTGAYNQPQHF